These 14 T cell receptor beta chains were all obtained from the same sample, sequenced in a study of CD4 T cells in relation to SARS-CoV-2 and coronaviruses. Antigens of these TCRs are unknown. Before the COVID-19 pandemic, during about 2010-2018, CD4+ T cells were taken from unexposed donors. CD4+ T cells were isolated from the cells after nine to eleven days of culture. Method: immunoSEQ multiplex PCR; TCRdb's copy keeps in-frame clones and lacks some. The sample contains just over 25,000 clones, roughly 71% of which appear only once. The sample was CD4+ T cells from PBMCs, cultured in vitro. Every receptor here comes from a human donor in good health.

V usage is TRBV28 and J usage is TRBJ1-4; the match to TRBD1 covers 10 bases. Germline values: CDR1 MDHEN, CDR2 SYDVKM. This CDR3 is built from 15 residues. J was trimmed by 5 bases and V by 6 bases; bases with no gene match: 6. The chain's CDR3 is CASRSRTGGNEKLFF. The CDR3 nucleotides are TGTGCCAGCAGGTCCCGGACAGGGGGGAATGAAAAACTGTTTTTT.

As concerns this clone: An end of the junction differs from the germline gene, which may be a read error. The chain uses TRBV19 and TRBJ1-4; 7 nucleotides line up with TRBD1. Germline V gene sequence: CDR1 LNHDA, CDR2 SQIVND (reference sequence). CDR3 length: 14 amino acids. In nucleotides, the CDR3 is TGTGCCAGTGGTATCCAGGGGGGAGCGGGGAAACTGTTTTTT. It specifies CASGIQGGAGKLFF.

V is TRBV19 and J is TRBJ2-1; 12 bases align to TRBD2. CDR1 and CDR2 (germline): LNHDA, SQIVND (reference sequence). This CDR3 region has 13 residues. The V and J ends lost 8 bases and 10 bases, in that order; junction bases with no gene match: 6. The CDR3 DNA sequence: TGTGCCAGTCGCGGACTAGCGGGGTGGGAGCAGTTCTTC. Protein product: CASRGLAGWEQFF.

The V gene is TRBV7-2, the J gene TRBJ1-4; TRBD1 is a possible D gene (6 bases). Germline V gene lookup returns CDR1 SGHTA and CDR2 FQGNSA. The CDR3 spans 14 residues. Trimming stripped 4 bases from V and 1 base from J, with 7 bases between. In DNA form, the CDR3 reads TGTGCCAGCAGCTCAGGGGTAACTAATGAAAAACTGTTTTTT. Amino acid sequence: CASSSGVTNEKLFF.

This chain connects TRBV7-2 to TRBJ1-3, with TRBD1 matching over 7 bases. The V segment lost 3 bases and the J segment 3 bases; nucleotides outside the gene matches: 2. The germline V gene encodes CDR1 SGHTA and CDR2 FQGNSA. The CDR3 covers 14 residues. CDR3 coding DNA: TGTGCCAGCAGCTTTTCAGGGGGTGGAAACACCATATATTTT. Translating gives CASSFSGGGNTIYF.

The V gene is TRBV4-2, the J gene TRBJ1-5; D ambiguous. The CDR3 is 16 residues long. Looked up from germline, CDR1 is LGHNA and CDR2 is YNFKEQ. V was cut by 2 bases and J by 3 bases, with 14 bases left in between. DNA for the CDR3: TGTGCCAGCAGCCAAACGTCCACGGGGAACAATCAGCCCCAGCATTTT. Residues: CASSQTSTGNNQPQHF.

J is TRBJ2-7 and V is TRBV2, with D perhaps TRBD1 (6 bases). CDR1 and CDR2 (germline): SNHLY, FYNNEI. This CDR3 comprises 15 residues. V was clipped by 6 bases and J by 5 bases, with 20 bases between them. In nucleotides, the CDR3 is TGTGCCAGCAGGCTGCTGTTGGACAGACCTCACGAGCAGTACTTC. It specifies CASRLLLDRPHEQYF. Variable domain in full (rest from reference TRBV2 and TRBJ2-7): EPEVTQTPSHQVTQMGQEVILRCVPISNHLYFYWYRQILGQKVEFLVSFYNNEISEKSEIFDDQFSVERPDGSNFTLKIRSTKLEDSAMYFCASRLLLDRPHEQYFGPGTRLTVT.

This chain joins TRBV3-1 (or the pseudogene TRBV3-2) and TRBJ2-7; 9 bases line up with TRBD1. V trimming: 6 bases; J trimming: 2 bases; junction bases outside the gene matches: 2. CDR3 size: 13 residues. Per the germline V gene, CDR1 is LGHDT and CDR2 is YNNKEL (reference sequence). The CDR3 DNA is TGTGCCAGCAGACGACAGGGGGCCTACGAGCAGTACTTC. Translated: CASRRQGAYEQYF.

V is TRBV6-5 and J is TRBJ1-2, with 10 bases matching TRBD1. CDR1 and CDR2 from the germline V gene are MNHEY and SVGAGI. The CDR3 length is 15 residues. J lost 0 bases, V lost 10 bases, and 8 bases had no gene match. The CDR3 reads CATARDRGSNYGYTF. Here the CDR3 DNA reads TGTGCCACCGCGCGGGACAGGGGTTCTAACTATGGCTACACCTTC.

This clone was picked up a small number of times. The chain joins TRBV7-3 to TRBJ2-3, with 11 bases aligning to TRBD2. CDR3 length: 17 residues. The J segment lost 5 bases and the V segment lost 2 bases, leaving 9 bases of the junction unmatched. Germline V gene data show CDR1 as SGHTA and CDR2 as FQGTGA. The CDR3: CASSLAGSGRVGDTQYF. CDR3 nucleotide sequence: TGTGCCAGCAGCTTAGCCGGTAGCGGGAGGGTTGGAGATACGCAGTATTTT.

The chain links TRBV6-1 to TRBJ1-1; D is uncertain. Deletions cut 5 bases from V and 12 bases from J, with 16 bases between. The CDR3 runs to 12 residues. Looked up from germline, CDR1 is MNHNS and CDR2 is SASEGT. The CDR3 DNA follows: TGTGCCAGCAGTTCTGGGATCGTGAGGACTTTCTTT. Protein: CASSSGIVRTFF.

This clone is a singleton in its sample. This chain uses TRBV27 with TRBJ2-1; no clear D. CDR3 length equals 13 residues. Trimming pared 8 bases from V and 5 bases from J, leaving 13 bases between. Looked up from germline, CDR1 is MNHEY and CDR2 is SMNVEV (reference sequence). CDR3 amino acids: CASLRKGHNEQFF. The CDR3 DNA sequence: TGTGCCAGCCTGCGTAAGGGCCACAATGAGCAGTTCTTC.

The rearrangement joins TRBV18 to TRBJ2-1; D possibly corresponds to TRBD1 (5 bases). Trimming removed 4 bases from V and 3 bases from J, with 19 bases in between. From germline, CDR1 is KGHSH and CDR2 LQKENI. The CDR3 is 17 residues long. The CDR3 here is CASSRFSGGQGYNEQFF. In DNA form, the CDR3 reads TGTGCCAGCTCACGGTTTTCCGGTGGACAAGGCTACAATGAGCAGTTCTTC.

This chain uses TRBV5-5 with TRBJ2-3, with D possibly being TRBD2 (5 bases). V shed 3 bases and J shed 1 base, with 9 bases lying between them. The CDR3 is made up of 14 amino acids. The germline V gene encodes CDR1 SGHKS and CDR2 YYEKEE (reference sequence). The DNA for the CDR3 is TGTGCCAGCAGCTCCCCCGGGGGCACAGATACGCAGTATTTT. It yields the protein CASSSPGGTDTQYF.